The clone carrying this T cell receptor (beta chain) was picked up one time. Its antigen is unknown. This CDR3 is 15 amino acids long. V was shortened by 0 bases and J by 8 bases, with 13 bases between the two germline ends. From germline, CDR1 is PRHDT and CDR2 FYEKMQ (reference sequence). The data belong to a study of shared clonotypes between healthy human individuals. Study-level findings and limits: The study generally estimated greater richness for naive than memory subsets. In having few donors, the study represented limited genetic and exposure-history diversity. Sorted-subset sequencing was shown by rarefaction to be incomplete despite large depth.

Original analysis: ImmunoSEQ output lacked quality scores and full-length reads, limiting matched filtering. Only in-frame clones appear in the TCRdb table, and some are missing; sequencing was by immunoSEQ multiplex PCR. The DNA was the basis for D and trimming; V, J and clone size are from that table. Of about 610,000 clones listed, about 95% are singletons. Terminally differentiated effector memory CD45RA+ cells were left out of the naive CD8 fraction, which was CD45RO-negative and positively selected for CCR7. The sequencing sample was made of naive CD8+ T cells sorted from blood. The V and J genes are TRBV13 and TRBJ1-4; TRBD1 is a possible D gene (5 bases). This TCR came from a woman aged 25 to 39 in good health. The CDR3 nucleotides read TGTGCCAGCAGCTTAGGCGGTTCGGGGGGAGAAAAACTGTTTTTT. Translated: CASSLGGSGGEKLFF.